The TCR beta chain described here comes from a study of CD8 T cells in Susac syndrome. Study outcomes and limitations: The study admitted that it had a relatively small number of individuals in its TCR sequencing and HLA analysis.

About this clonotype: What it recognizes is unknown.

The RNA, about 0.45 to 1 ug, was put through reverse transcription using random hexamers. The authors amplified TCR beta CDR3 across 54 Vbeta and 13 Jbeta using immunoSEQ multiplex PCR. TCRdb re-called the immunoSEQ multiplex PCR reads through MiXCR, storing one row per CDR3 protein. Of about 440,000 distinct CDR3 sequences detected, approximately 85% appear once; the ten largest clones hold approximately 0.12%. The V end was cut by 4 bases, the J end by 5 bases, with 11 bases between. This CDR3 is built from 12 residues. CDR1 is SQVTM and CDR2 is ANQGSEA in the germline V gene. Multiple sclerosis controls were treatment-naive patients with stable or active relapsing-remitting disease.

Sample: CD8+ T cells from PBMCs. The genes are TRBV29-1 and TRBJ1-2; D is unresolved. The sequence was obtained from a human donor with multiple sclerosis. The CDR3 region has the DNA TGCAGCGTTGTCCAGAGCCTATATGGCTACACCTTC. This sequence encodes CSVVQSLYGYTF.